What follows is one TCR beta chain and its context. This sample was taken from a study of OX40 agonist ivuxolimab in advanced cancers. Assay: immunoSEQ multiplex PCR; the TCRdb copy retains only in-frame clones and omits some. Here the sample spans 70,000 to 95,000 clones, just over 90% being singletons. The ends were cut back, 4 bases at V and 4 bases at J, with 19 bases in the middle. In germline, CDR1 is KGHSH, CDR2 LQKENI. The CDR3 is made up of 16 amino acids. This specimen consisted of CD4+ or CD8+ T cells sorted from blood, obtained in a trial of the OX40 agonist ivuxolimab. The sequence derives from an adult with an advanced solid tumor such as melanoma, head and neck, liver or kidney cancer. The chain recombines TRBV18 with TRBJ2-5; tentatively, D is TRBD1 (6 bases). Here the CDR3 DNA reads TGTGCCAGCTCACAGGTCGGACAGCGGAAAGGAGAGACCCAGTACTTC. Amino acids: CASSQVGQRKGETQYF.